This TCR beta chain originates from a study of CD8+CD57+ T cells in acquired aplastic anemia. Study-wide context: Sorted CD4+ and CD8+ cells yielded about 3 ug of DNA on average.

All patients picked for sequencing had shown, by flow cytometry, an expansion of CD8+CD57+ cells. Severe acquired aplastic anemia was present in all patients. Patients had undergone no therapy by the time their blood was sampled. CDR1 is SGHTA, CDR2 FQGTGA, per germline. Trimming shortened V by 5 bases and J by 2 bases, and 19 bases separated the two germline ends. The CDR3 spans 16 residues. Genomic DNA was employed as the template in profiling TCR beta VDJ and CDR3. A single record per CDR3 protein comes from TCRdb applying MiXCR to the reads. The table lists 250,000 or so distinct CDR3 sequences, 45% to 50% of them singletons.

This receptor was obtained from a human donor with aplastic anemia. Sample: sorted CD4+, CD8+, or CD8+CD57+ T cells (not recorded which) from PBMCs. This chain links TRBV7-3 with TRBJ2-7; D is possibly TRBD1 (6 bases). The CDR3, as DNA: TGTGCCAGCAGCCAAAAAATCCGACAGGCCACCTACGAGCAGTACTTC. Amino acid sequence: CASSQKIRQATYEQYF.